Listed below are T cell receptor beta chains from one sample, sequenced in a study of molecular identifiers for immune sequencing clone quantification. TCRdb recomputed calls from the PCR reads with MiXCR, one row per CDR3 protein. The sample includes over 600,000 distinct CDR3 sequences, 15% to 20% of them seen just once. The specimen was naive CD8+ T cells from blood, with Jurkat cell RNA spiked in. These receptors were obtained from a human donor in good health. Some libraries in this study had Jurkat cell RNA spiked in. Both conserved end residues are part of each CDR3. Fields, in order: CDR3 protein, CDR3 DNA, CDR3 length, V gene, D gene, J gene, clone size. The D gene is left open where the match is weak. Size is stated for part of the rows, as once, few or many counts, or as a class when the clone is expanded.

CDR3aa: CASSFQSGTEAFF
CDR3nt: TGTGCCAGCAGCTTTCAGTCGGGGACTGAAGCTTTCTTT
len: 13
v_gene: TRBV7-9
d_gene: -
j_gene: TRBJ1-1
abundance: many

CDR3aa: CSVEDPQGGTGGFNEQFF
CDR3nt: TGCAGCGTTGAAGACCCCCAGGGGGGGACGGGAGGGTTCAATGAGCAGTTCTTC
len: 18
v_gene: TRBV29-1
d_gene: -
j_gene: TRBJ2-1
abundance: -

CDR3aa: CASSYQPSDTDTQYF
CDR3nt: TGTGCCAGCAGTTACCAGCCTAGCGACACAGATACGCAGTATTTT
len: 15
v_gene: TRBV6-2/TRBV6-3
d_gene: -
j_gene: TRBJ2-3
abundance: many

CDR3aa: CASSPEGGGNYEQYF
CDR3nt: TGTGCCAGCAGCCCGGAGGGGGGGGGGAATTACGAGCAGTACTTC
len: 15
v_gene: TRBV7-2
d_gene: -
j_gene: TRBJ2-7
abundance: many

CDR3aa: CSAPGLLYGYTF
CDR3nt: TGCAGTGCTCCGGGACTCCTCTATGGCTACACCTTC
len: 12
v_gene: TRBV20-1
d_gene: -
j_gene: TRBJ1-2
abundance: many

CDR3aa: CSANVLAHKTYNEQFF
CDR3nt: TGCAGTGCTAACGTCTTGGCCCACAAAACCTACAATGAGCAGTTCTTC
len: 16
v_gene: TRBV20-1
d_gene: -
j_gene: TRBJ2-1
abundance: few

CDR3aa: CASSQDHHNEQFF
CDR3nt: TGTGCCAGCAGCCAAGATCATCACAATGAGCAGTTCTTC
len: 13
v_gene: TRBV4-2
d_gene: -
j_gene: TRBJ2-1
abundance: -

CDR3aa: CASSLASRYEQYF
CDR3nt: TGTGCCAGCAGCTTAGCGTCCCGCTACGAGCAGTACTTC
len: 13
v_gene: TRBV7-9
d_gene: -
j_gene: TRBJ2-7
abundance: many

CDR3aa: CSARLGNYGYTF
CDR3nt: TGCAGTGCTAGACTGGGGAACTATGGCTACACCTTC
len: 12
v_gene: TRBV20-1
d_gene: -
j_gene: TRBJ1-2
abundance: few

CDR3aa: CASSEGYYNEQYF
CDR3nt: TGTGCCAGCAGCGAGGGTTATTACAACGAGCAGTACTTC
len: 13
v_gene: TRBV2
d_gene: -
j_gene: TRBJ2-7
abundance: few

CDR3aa: CASSLGPNLVVGTEAFF
CDR3nt: TGTGCCAGCAGCTTAGGGCCCAATCTGGTAGTGGGCACTGAAGCTTTCTTT
len: 17
v_gene: TRBV7-6
d_gene: -
j_gene: TRBJ1-1
abundance: many

CDR3aa: CASRVGSSTQYF
CDR3nt: TGTGCCAGTAGAGTAGGTTCCAGTACGCAGTATTTT
len: 12
v_gene: TRBV19
d_gene: -
j_gene: TRBJ2-3
abundance: many

CDR3aa: CASSLGQSSSGANVLAF
CDR3nt: TGTGCCAGCAGCTTAGGACAGTCGTCCTCTGGGGCCAACGTCCTGGCTTTC
len: 17
v_gene: TRBV11-2
d_gene: -
j_gene: TRBJ2-6
abundance: -

CDR3aa: CAWDLGGASTDTQYF
CDR3nt: TGTGCCTGGGACCTCGGGGGAGCTAGCACAGATACGCAGTATTTT
len: 15
v_gene: TRBV30
d_gene: -
j_gene: TRBJ2-3
abundance: -

CDR3aa: CASSKTPGQDTEAFF
CDR3nt: TGTGCCAGCAGCAAAACCCCGGGACAGGACACTGAAGCTTTCTTT
len: 15
v_gene: TRBV7-6
d_gene: TRBD1
j_gene: TRBJ1-1
abundance: few

CDR3aa: CASSEKEQGLPTQETQYF
CDR3nt: TGTGCCAGCAGTGAAAAGGAACAGGGTCTTCCCACACAAGAGACCCAGTACTTC
len: 18
v_gene: TRBV6-1
d_gene: -
j_gene: TRBJ2-5
abundance: many

CDR3aa: CASSYLSDQETQYF
CDR3nt: TGTGCCAGCAGCTACCTTAGCGACCAAGAGACCCAGTACTTC
len: 14
v_gene: TRBV5-6
d_gene: -
j_gene: TRBJ2-5
abundance: many

CDR3aa: CASSLRKDTQYF
CDR3nt: TGTGCCAGCAGTTTAAGGAAAGATACGCAGTATTTT
len: 12
v_gene: TRBV27
d_gene: -
j_gene: TRBJ2-3
abundance: many

CDR3aa: CASSISTSYEQYF
CDR3nt: TGTGCCAGTAGTATTAGTACCTCCTACGAGCAGTACTTC
len: 13
v_gene: TRBV19
d_gene: -
j_gene: TRBJ2-7
abundance: few

CDR3aa: CASSPPARSDTQYF
CDR3nt: TGTGCCAGCAGCCCGCCGGCTAGGTCAGATACGCAGTATTTT
len: 14
v_gene: TRBV7-9
d_gene: -
j_gene: TRBJ2-3
abundance: many

CDR3aa: CATEGGATTIYF
CDR3nt: TGTGCCACGGAAGGAGGGGCAACCACCATATATTTT
len: 12
v_gene: TRBV19
d_gene: -
j_gene: TRBJ1-3
abundance: -

CDR3aa: CASSDRQGRTEAFF
CDR3nt: TGTGCCAGCAGTGACAGACAGGGAAGAACTGAAGCTTTCTTT
len: 14
v_gene: TRBV6-1
d_gene: TRBD1
j_gene: TRBJ1-1
abundance: many

CDR3aa: CSARGPGLRRQPQHF
CDR3nt: TGCAGTGCTAGAGGGCCGGGCCTGAGGAGGCAGCCCCAGCATTTT
len: 15
v_gene: TRBV20-1
d_gene: -
j_gene: TRBJ1-5
abundance: few

CDR3aa: CASTLGARGEQYF
CDR3nt: TGTGCCAGCACCTTGGGCGCGCGGGGCGAGCAGTACTTC
len: 13
v_gene: TRBV12-3/TRBV12-4
d_gene: -
j_gene: TRBJ2-7
abundance: many

CDR3aa: CASSQGQGIKLSEKLFF
CDR3nt: TGCGCCAGCAGCCAGGGACAGGGGATAAAATTATCGGAAAAACTGTTTTTT
len: 17
v_gene: TRBV4-1
d_gene: TRBD1
j_gene: TRBJ1-4
abundance: -

CDR3aa: CATKDRNNQPQHF
CDR3nt: TGTGCCACCAAGGACAGAAACAATCAGCCCCAGCATTTT
len: 13
v_gene: TRBV28
d_gene: -
j_gene: TRBJ1-5
abundance: many

CDR3aa: CSVEAGSSGANVLTF
CDR3nt: TGCAGCGTTGAGGCAGGGAGCTCTGGGGCCAACGTCCTGACTTTC
len: 15
v_gene: TRBV29-1
d_gene: -
j_gene: TRBJ2-6
abundance: many

CDR3aa: CASSPETGETEAFF
CDR3nt: TGTGCCAGCAGTCCTGAGACAGGGGAGACTGAAGCTTTCTTT
len: 14
v_gene: TRBV12-3/TRBV12-4
d_gene: TRBD1
j_gene: TRBJ1-1
abundance: many

CDR3aa: CASSSQGGRGEQYF
CDR3nt: TGTGCCAGCAGCTCACAGGGAGGAAGAGGGGAGCAGTACTTC
len: 14
v_gene: TRBV7-9
d_gene: -
j_gene: TRBJ2-7
abundance: many

CDR3aa: CASSLFGGQSNEKLFF
CDR3nt: TGTGCCAGCAGTTTATTTGGGGGACAGTCAAATGAAAAACTGTTTTTT
len: 16
v_gene: TRBV27
d_gene: TRBD1
j_gene: TRBJ1-4
abundance: many

CDR3aa: CSVDSGADKNIQYF
CDR3nt: TGCAGCGTTGACAGCGGGGCGGACAAAAACATTCAGTACTTC
len: 14
v_gene: TRBV29-1
d_gene: TRBD2
j_gene: TRBJ2-4
abundance: many

CDR3aa: CASSFDAALVQAFF
CDR3nt: TGTGCCAGCAGCTTTGACGCGGCGCTGGTTCAAGCTTTCTTT
len: 14
v_gene: TRBV7-9
d_gene: -
j_gene: TRBJ1-1
abundance: many

CDR3aa: CASSIGEMDTQYF
CDR3nt: TGTGCCAGTAGTATTGGAGAGATGGATACGCAGTATTTT
len: 13
v_gene: TRBV19
d_gene: -
j_gene: TRBJ2-3
abundance: -

CDR3aa: CASSLGEEAFF
CDR3nt: TGTGCCAGCAGCTTGGGGGAGGAAGCTTTCTTT
len: 11
v_gene: TRBV5-4
d_gene: -
j_gene: TRBJ1-1
abundance: many

CDR3aa: CASSLGVGTGELFF
CDR3nt: TGTGCCAGCAGCTTAGGCGTGGGCACCGGGGAGCTGTTTTTT
len: 14
v_gene: TRBV7-6
d_gene: -
j_gene: TRBJ2-2
abundance: many

CDR3aa: CASGDTLDTQYF
CDR3nt: TGTGCTAGTGGTGACACTTTAGATACGCAGTATTTT
len: 12
v_gene: TRBV12-5
d_gene: -
j_gene: TRBJ2-3
abundance: many

CDR3aa: CASSGGQGLKIQETQYF
CDR3nt: TGCGCCAGCAGCGGGGGACAGGGGCTAAAAATCCAAGAGACCCAGTACTTC
len: 17
v_gene: TRBV5-1
d_gene: TRBD1
j_gene: TRBJ2-5
abundance: few

CDR3aa: CASTPWPEAFF
CDR3nt: TGTGCCAGCACTCCCTGGCCTGAAGCTTTCTTT
len: 11
v_gene: TRBV2
d_gene: -
j_gene: TRBJ1-1
abundance: many

CDR3aa: CATTNREGQPQHF
CDR3nt: TGTGCCACCACAAACAGGGAGGGTCAGCCCCAGCATTTT
len: 13
v_gene: TRBV24-1
d_gene: -
j_gene: TRBJ1-5
abundance: -

CDR3aa: CASSSGTGLDYEQYF
CDR3nt: TGTGCCAGTAGTTCAGGGACAGGGCTGGACTACGAGCAGTACTTC
len: 15
v_gene: TRBV19
d_gene: TRBD1
j_gene: TRBJ2-7
abundance: few

CDR3aa: CSARDPVYPRADTQYF
CDR3nt: TGCAGTGCTAGAGATCCGGTTTATCCTCGCGCAGATACGCAGTATTTT
len: 16
v_gene: TRBV20-1
d_gene: -
j_gene: TRBJ2-3
abundance: -

CDR3aa: CASSLAGPRNYEQYF
CDR3nt: TGCGCCAGCAGCTTGGCCGGCCCCCGGAACTACGAGCAGTACTTC
len: 15
v_gene: TRBV5-1
d_gene: -
j_gene: TRBJ2-7
abundance: -

CDR3aa: CAISDATSGRNTDTQYF
CDR3nt: TGTGCCATCAGTGACGCGACTAGCGGGAGGAACACAGATACGCAGTATTTT
len: 17
v_gene: TRBV10-3
d_gene: TRBD2
j_gene: TRBJ2-3
abundance: few

CDR3aa: CASSPGTESYNEQFF
CDR3nt: TGTGCCAGCAGCCCAGGGACAGAGTCCTACAATGAGCAGTTCTTC
len: 15
v_gene: TRBV11-3
d_gene: TRBD1
j_gene: TRBJ2-1
abundance: -

CDR3aa: CASSLGEVNTEAFF
CDR3nt: TGTGCCAGCAGCTTGGGGGAAGTGAACACTGAAGCTTTCTTT
len: 14
v_gene: TRBV5-3
d_gene: -
j_gene: TRBJ1-1
abundance: -

CDR3aa: CASSQVVAGRIAGAAKNIQYF
CDR3nt: TGTGCCAGCAGCCAAGTGGTGGCTGGTCGGATAGCGGGAGCGGCCAAAAACATTCAGTACTTC
len: 21
v_gene: TRBV3-1
d_gene: TRBD2
j_gene: TRBJ2-4
abundance: few

CDR3aa: CASKSGRNEQFF
CDR3nt: TGTGCCAGTAAGAGTGGTCGGAATGAGCAGTTCTTC
len: 12
v_gene: TRBV19
d_gene: -
j_gene: TRBJ2-1
abundance: -

CDR3aa: CAWSVMFDLIF
CDR3nt: TGTGCCTGGAGTGTAATGTTTGACTTGATATTC
len: 11
v_gene: TRBV30
d_gene: -
j_gene: TRBJ2-7
abundance: many

CDR3aa: CASLWTGGVTGELFF
CDR3nt: TGTGCCAGCTTGTGGACAGGGGGCGTCACCGGGGAGCTGTTTTTT
len: 15
v_gene: TRBV7-8
d_gene: TRBD1
j_gene: TRBJ2-2
abundance: many

CDR3aa: CAWSVPSLAYEQYF
CDR3nt: TGTGCCTGGAGTGTGCCTAGCCTAGCCTACGAGCAGTACTTC
len: 14
v_gene: TRBV30
d_gene: -
j_gene: TRBJ2-7
abundance: few

CDR3aa: CASSIHLAGVYVDEQFF
CDR3nt: TGTGCCAGCAGTATCCATTTAGCGGGGGTCTATGTGGATGAGCAGTTCTTC
len: 17
v_gene: TRBV28
d_gene: TRBD2
j_gene: TRBJ2-1
abundance: -

CDR3aa: CASSEGGQGSTEAFF
CDR3nt: TGTGCCAGCAGCGAGGGAGGACAGGGGAGTACTGAAGCTTTCTTT
len: 15
v_gene: TRBV9
d_gene: TRBD1
j_gene: TRBJ1-1
abundance: many